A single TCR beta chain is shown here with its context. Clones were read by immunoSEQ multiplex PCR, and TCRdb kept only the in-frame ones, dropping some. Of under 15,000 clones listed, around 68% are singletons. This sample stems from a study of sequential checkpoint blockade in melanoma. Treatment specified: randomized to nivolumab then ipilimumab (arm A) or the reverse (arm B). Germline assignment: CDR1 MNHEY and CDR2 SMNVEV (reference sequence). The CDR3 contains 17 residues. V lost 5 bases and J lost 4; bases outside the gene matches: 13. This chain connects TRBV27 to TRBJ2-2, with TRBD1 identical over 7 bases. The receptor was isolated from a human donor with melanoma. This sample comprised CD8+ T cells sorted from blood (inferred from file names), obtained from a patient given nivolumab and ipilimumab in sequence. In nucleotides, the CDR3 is TGTGCCAGCAGTCTAACTCTCGGACAGGTAGTCACCGGGGAGCTGTTTTTT. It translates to CASSLTLGQVVTGELFF.